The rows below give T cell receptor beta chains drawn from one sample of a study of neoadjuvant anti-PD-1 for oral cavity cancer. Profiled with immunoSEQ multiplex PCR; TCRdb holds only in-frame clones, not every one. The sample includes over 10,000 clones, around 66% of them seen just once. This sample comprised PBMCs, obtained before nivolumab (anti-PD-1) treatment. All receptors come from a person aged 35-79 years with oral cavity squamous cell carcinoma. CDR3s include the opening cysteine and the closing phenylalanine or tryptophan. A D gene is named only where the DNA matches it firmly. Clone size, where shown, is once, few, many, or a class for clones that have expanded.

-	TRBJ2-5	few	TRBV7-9	TGTGCCAGCGCGGGGGCAGGGGGAGAGACCCAGTACTTC	CASAGAGGETQYF
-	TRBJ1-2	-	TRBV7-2	TGTGCCAGCAGCTTAGCCGGGGCGACTGGCTACACCTTC	CASSLAGATGYTF
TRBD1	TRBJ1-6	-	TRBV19	TGTGCCAGTAGTGTCTACTCAAGACAGGGGAAGAATTCACCCCTCCACTTT	CASSVYSRQGKNSPLHF
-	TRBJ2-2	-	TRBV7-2	TGTGCCAGCAGCAATCCCCTAGGGATAGGGACCGGGGAGCTGTTTTTT	CASSNPLGIGTGELFF
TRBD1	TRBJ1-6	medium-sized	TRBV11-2	TGTGCCAGCAGCACCCTAGACAGGGGGTTCCTCCACTTT	CASSTLDRGFLHF
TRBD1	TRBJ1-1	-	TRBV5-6	TGTGCCAGCAGCTCCTCTGGGAGGGGGCGCGACACTGAAGCTTTCTTT	CASSSSGRGRDTEAFF
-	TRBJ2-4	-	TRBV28	TGTGCCAGCAGTCCCTGGGCCCCCGACAGCATTCAGTACTTC	CASSPWAPDSIQYF
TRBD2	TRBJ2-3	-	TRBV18	TGTGCCAGCTCACCGATAGCGGGAGGGAGCACAGATACGCAGTATTTT	CASSPIAGGSTDTQYF
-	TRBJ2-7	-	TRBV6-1	TGTGCCAGCAGTCCGGACGGGGGTCCCTACGAGCAGTACTTC	CASSPDGGPYEQYF
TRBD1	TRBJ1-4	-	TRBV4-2	TGTGCCAGCAGCCAAGGTGGACAGGGGGCCGTAGATTTTAATGAAAAACTGTTTTTT	CASSQGGQGAVDFNEKLFF
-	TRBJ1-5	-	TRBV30	TGTGCCTGGAGCGGGGGGTACAGGGCCAATCAGCCCCAGCATTTT	CAWSGGYRANQPQHF
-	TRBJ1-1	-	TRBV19	TGTGCCAGTAGTGGGGGCGGGGGACATTCGAACACTGAAGCTTTCTTT	CASSGGGGHSNTEAFF
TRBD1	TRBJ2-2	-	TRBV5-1	TGCGCCAGCAGCTTGGAGGGGGCGAGCACCGGGGAGCTGTTTTTT	CASSLEGASTGELFF
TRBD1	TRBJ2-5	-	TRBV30	TGTGCCTGGAGTTTCCGGGACAGTAAAACTCAAGAGACCCAGTACTTC	CAWSFRDSKTQETQYF
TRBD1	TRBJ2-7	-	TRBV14	TGTGCCAGCAGCCTTGGGACAGGGCCCCTCTACGAGCAGTACTTC	CASSLGTGPLYEQYF
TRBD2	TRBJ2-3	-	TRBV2	TGTGCCAGCAGTGTTGACGGGAGGCGCACAGATACGCAGTATTTT	CASSVDGRRTDTQYF
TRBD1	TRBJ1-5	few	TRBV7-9	TGTGCCAGCAGCTTAGACGGGGGAGGGACAGGGAATCAGCCCCAGCATTTT	CASSLDGGGTGNQPQHF
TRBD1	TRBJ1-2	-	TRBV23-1	TGCGCCAGCAGTCAACCGATTGACAGGGTTGGCTATGGCTACACCTTC	CASSQPIDRVGYGYTF
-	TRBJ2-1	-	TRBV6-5	TGTGCCAGCAGACCCGACAGGCGGAGCAATTCGTTCTTC	CASRPDRRSNSFF
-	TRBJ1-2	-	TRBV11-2	TGTGCCAGCAGCTTAGCGGATAATGGCTACACCTTC	CASSLADNGYTF
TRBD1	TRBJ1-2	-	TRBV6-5	TGTGCCAGCAGACAGGGGCTTAACTATGGCTACACCTTC	CASRQGLNYGYTF
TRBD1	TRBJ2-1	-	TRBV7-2	TGTGCCAGCAGCTTGGGACAGGCTCTAGGTGGTGAGCAGTTCTTC	CASSLGQALGGEQFF
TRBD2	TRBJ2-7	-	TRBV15	TGTGCCACCAGCCCTAGAGATGGGAGGGGCGAGCAGTACTTC	CATSPRDGRGEQYF
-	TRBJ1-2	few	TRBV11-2	TGTGCCAGCAGCTTAGCGGCAGGGGCCATCTATGGCTACACCTTC	CASSLAAGAIYGYTF
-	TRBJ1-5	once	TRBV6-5	TGTGCCAGCAGTTACCGGCCCAATAGCAATCAGCCCCAGCATTTT	CASSYRPNSNQPQHF
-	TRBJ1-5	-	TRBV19	TGTGCCAGTAGCCGGCAGGGGAACAATCAGCCCCAGCATTTT	CASSRQGNNQPQHF
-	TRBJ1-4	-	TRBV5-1	TGCGCCAGCAGCGGAACCAAGCCGTTCGAAAAACTGTTTTTT	CASSGTKPFEKLFF
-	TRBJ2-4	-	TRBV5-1	TGCGCCAGCAGCTTGGACCGAATTCAGTACTTC	CASSLDRIQYF
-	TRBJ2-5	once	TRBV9	TGTGCCAGCAGCAGAGGCAGCAAGGAGACCCAGTACTTC	CASSRGSKETQYF
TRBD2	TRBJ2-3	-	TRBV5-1	TGCGCCAGCAGCTTGGACGGACGCGGGGGGAGCACAGATACGCAGTATTTT	CASSLDGRGGSTDTQYF
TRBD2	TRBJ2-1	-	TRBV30	TGTGCCTGGAGTGGCGACTTCCCAAGGGCTAGCGGGAGGGCCGGCGGCAATGAGCAGTTCTTC	CAWSGDFPRASGRAGGNEQFF
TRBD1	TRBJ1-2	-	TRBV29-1	TGCAGCGTGGGACAGCCCCACTATGATGGCTACACCTTC	CSVGQPHYDGYTF
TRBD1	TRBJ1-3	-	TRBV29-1	TGCAGCGTTGGGGACAGGGGGTCAGGAAACACCATATATTTT	CSVGDRGSGNTIYF
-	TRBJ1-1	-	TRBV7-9	TGTGCCAGCAGCTTAGGCGGTGACACTGAAGCTTTCTTT	CASSLGGDTEAFF
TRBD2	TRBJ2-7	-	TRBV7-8	TGTGCCAGCAGCCTGGGACTAGGGTACGAGCAGTACTTC	CASSLGLGYEQYF
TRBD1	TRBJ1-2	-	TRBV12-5	TGTGCTAGTGGTTTTTGGGGACAGGGGAGAAGCTATGGCTACACCTTC	CASGFWGQGRSYGYTF
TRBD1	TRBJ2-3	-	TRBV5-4	TGTGCCAGCAGCGCGGACAGGGGGAGCACAGATACGCAGTATTTT	CASSADRGSTDTQYF
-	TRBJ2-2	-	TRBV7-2	TGTGCCAGCAGCTTAGATGTAACCGGGGAGCTGTTTTTT	CASSLDVTGELFF
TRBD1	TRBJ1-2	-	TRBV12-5	TGTGCTAGTGGTTCCGGACAGGGCAACTATGGCTACACCTTC	CASGSGQGNYGYTF
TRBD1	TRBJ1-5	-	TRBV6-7	TGTGCCAGCAGTCGGACAGGGGAGCAGCCCCAGCATTTT	CASSRTGEQPQHF
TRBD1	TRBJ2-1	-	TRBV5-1	TGCGCCAGCAGCCCGGGACAGGGCTTGGAGCAGTTCTTC	CASSPGQGLEQFF
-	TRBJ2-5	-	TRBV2	TGTGCCAGCATGGCCGGGGCCAGCGAGACCCAGTACTTC	CASMAGASETQYF
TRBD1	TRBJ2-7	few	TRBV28	TGTGCCAGCAGGCCCTCCGGGACAGGGACCTACGAGCAGTACTTC	CASRPSGTGTYEQYF
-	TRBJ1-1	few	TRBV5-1	TGCGCCAGCAGCCCCCCCCACATGGGGACTGAAGCTTTCTTT	CASSPPHMGTEAFF
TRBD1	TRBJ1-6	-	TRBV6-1	TGTGCCAGCAGAAGCGAGGGGGCCGATAATTCACCCCTCCACTTT	CASRSEGADNSPLHF
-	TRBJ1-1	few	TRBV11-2	TGTGCCAGCAGCTTGGCAACAGGGACTGAAGCTTTCTTT	CASSLATGTEAFF
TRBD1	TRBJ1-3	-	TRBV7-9	TGTGCCAGCAGCCTCGGGACAGCTGGAAACACCATATATTTT	CASSLGTAGNTIYF
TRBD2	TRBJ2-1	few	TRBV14	TGTGCCAGCAGCCTAGCGGGAGGGACGAACAATGAGCAGTTCTTC	CASSLAGGTNNEQFF
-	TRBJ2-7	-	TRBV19	TGTGCCAGTAGTCGTAACTCCGGGGGACCCTACGAGCAGTACTTC	CASSRNSGGPYEQYF
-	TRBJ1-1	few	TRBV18	TGTGCCAGCTCACCCCCTCGGGGGCTGAACACTGAAGCTTTCTTT	CASSPPRGLNTEAFF
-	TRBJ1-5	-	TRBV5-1	TGCGCCAGCAGCTTGACAGCAGGGGGCAATCAGCCCCAGCATTTT	CASSLTAGGNQPQHF
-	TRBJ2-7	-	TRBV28	TGTGCCAGCAGGCCCCAGGGGGGGCGCGAGCAGTACTTC	CASRPQGGREQYF
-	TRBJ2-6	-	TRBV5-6	TGTGCCAGCAGCTTGGAAGGTACCCCCTTCGGGGCCAACGTCCTGACTTTC	CASSLEGTPFGANVLTF